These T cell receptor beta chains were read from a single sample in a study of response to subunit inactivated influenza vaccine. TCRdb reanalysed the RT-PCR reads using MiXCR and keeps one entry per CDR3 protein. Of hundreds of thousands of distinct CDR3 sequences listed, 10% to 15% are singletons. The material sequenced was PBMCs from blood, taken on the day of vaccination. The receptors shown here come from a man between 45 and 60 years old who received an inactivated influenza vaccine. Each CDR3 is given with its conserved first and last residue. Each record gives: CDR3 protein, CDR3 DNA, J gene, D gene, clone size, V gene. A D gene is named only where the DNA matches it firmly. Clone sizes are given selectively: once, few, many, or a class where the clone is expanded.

CASRKTGRRETQYF,TGTGCCAGCAGAAAGACAGGAAGAAGGGAGACCCAGTACTTC,TRBJ2-5,.,.,TRBV12-3/TRBV12-4
CASSQGREETQYF,TGTGCCAGCAGCCAAGGGCGGGAAGAGACCCAGTACTTC,TRBJ2-5,.,.,TRBV4-2
CASSPPAGAYNEQFF,TGCGCCAGCAGCCCCCCAGCGGGGGCCTACAATGAGCAGTTCTTC,TRBJ2-1,TRBD2,few,TRBV5-1
CASSSSGRDGYTF,TGTGCCAGCAGTTCGTCTGGGCGGGATGGCTACACCTTC,TRBJ1-2,.,few,TRBV12-3/TRBV12-4
CASSLSTGRAANEQFF,TGTGCCAGCAGTTTATCTACCGGGAGGGCGGCCAATGAGCAGTTCTTC,TRBJ2-1,TRBD2,many,TRBV27
CASSQDLGRVDYGYTF,TGTGCCAGCAGCCAAGATCTAGGTAGGGTGGACTATGGCTACACCTTC,TRBJ1-2,.,few,TRBV4-2
CASSPLLAGAYEQYF,TGTGCCAGCAGCCCCCTACTAGCGGGGGCCTACGAGCAGTACTTC,TRBJ2-7,TRBD2,.,TRBV7-6
CASSLAVWGGLDNEQFF,TGCGCCAGCAGCTTGGCGGTTTGGGGGGGGCTCGACAATGAGCAGTTCTTC,TRBJ2-1,.,.,TRBV5-1
CASSLAYQGSYNEQFF,TGTGCCAGCAGCTTAGCGTATCAGGGAAGCTACAATGAGCAGTTCTTC,TRBJ2-1,.,few,TRBV7-9
CASSSHKIAYGYTF,TGTGCCAGCAGTTCCCACAAGATTGCGTATGGCTACACCTTC,TRBJ1-2,.,many,TRBV12-3/TRBV12-4
CAIRADRVNTEAFF,TGTGCCATCAGGGCGGACAGGGTGAACACTGAAGCTTTCTTT,TRBJ1-1,TRBD1,few,TRBV10-3
CATAPGTSGRAGEQYF,TGTGCCACAGCTCCCGGGACTAGCGGGAGGGCCGGTGAGCAGTACTTC,TRBJ2-7,TRBD2,.,TRBV27
CASSRRRGDTEAFF,TGTGCCAGCAGTCGGAGGAGGGGCGACACTGAAGCTTTCTTT,TRBJ1-1,.,few,TRBV12-3/TRBV12-4
CASSGLAIYEQYF,TGTGCCAGCAGCGGACTAGCGATCTACGAGCAGTACTTC,TRBJ2-7,TRBD2,few,TRBV6-2/TRBV6-3
CASSSWTGVMNTEAFF,TGTGCCAGCAGTTCTTGGACAGGGGTCATGAACACTGAAGCTTTCTTT,TRBJ1-1,TRBD1,few,TRBV12-3/TRBV12-4
CASSRLGGGFNTEAFF,TGCGCCAGCAGCAGACTCGGTGGGGGATTTAACACTGAAGCTTTCTTT,TRBJ1-1,.,many,TRBV5-1
CASSPSYRGTGGNEQYF,TGTGCCAGCAGCCCCTCGTACCGCGGGACAGGGGGCAACGAGCAGTACTTC,TRBJ2-7,TRBD1,many,TRBV3-1
CASGLVPYEQYF,TGTGCCAGCGGGTTGGTCCCCTACGAGCAGTACTTC,TRBJ2-7,.,once,TRBV14
CASGRRVGEQYF,TGTGCCAGCGGGCGCAGGGTTGGTGAGCAGTACTTC,TRBJ2-7,.,few,TRBV2
CASSLTGRRTEAFF,TGTGCCAGCAGCCTCACAGGTCGTCGCACTGAAGCTTTCTTT,TRBJ1-1,.,.,TRBV14
CASSPGTVFNEQFF,TGTGCCAGCAGCCCCGGCACAGTCTTTAATGAGCAGTTCTTC,TRBJ2-1,.,few,TRBV7-8
CASSGFGKNQPQHF,TGTGCCAGCAGTGGGTTCGGGAAGAATCAGCCCCAGCATTTT,TRBJ1-5,.,many,TRBV6-4
CASSVAPPTNTGELFF,TGTGCCAGCAGCGTAGCCCCCCCAACGAACACCGGGGAGCTGTTTTTT,TRBJ2-2,.,few,TRBV9
CASSVGSGPYNEQFF,TGTGCCAGCAGCGTAGGAAGCGGGCCTTACAATGAGCAGTTCTTC,TRBJ2-1,.,many,TRBV9
CASKPGPNQPQHF,TGTGCCAGTAAACCAGGGCCCAATCAGCCCCAGCATTTT,TRBJ1-5,.,few,TRBV19
CASSERGQVFYEQYF,TGTGCCAGCAGTGAAAGGGGACAGGTATTCTACGAGCAGTACTTC,TRBJ2-7,TRBD1,.,TRBV6-1
CASSLSRVKNNSPLHF,TGTGCCAGCAGTTTAAGCCGGGTCAAAAATAATTCACCCCTCCACTTT,TRBJ1-6,.,few,TRBV12-3/TRBV12-4
CASSQDFGEQNTEAFF,TGCGCCAGCAGCCAAGATTTCGGGGAGCAGAACACTGAAGCTTTCTTT,TRBJ1-1,.,many,TRBV4-3
CASSPPGGFEQFF,TGTGCCAGCAGTCCCCCGGGGGGCTTTGAGCAGTTCTTC,TRBJ2-1,.,many,TRBV27
CASSKDPGELFF,TGTGCCAGCAGCAAGGACCCCGGGGAGCTGTTTTTT,TRBJ2-2,.,.,TRBV7-2
CASSSSGTDNEKLFF,TGTGCCAGCAGTTCATCCGGGACGGATAATGAAAAACTGTTTTTT,TRBJ1-4,.,few,TRBV12-3/TRBV12-4